This T cell receptor (beta chain) comes out of a study of T-cell reconstitution after alpha-beta-depleted transplantation in children. This clonotype came up many times. Unique molecular identifiers were incorporated into the prepared TCRbeta library. TCRdb processed the PCR reads anew with MiXCR; each CDR3 protein has one entry. The sample lists approximately 590,000 distinct CDR3 sequences, over 9.5% occurring once. CDR3 size: 15 residues. V was trimmed by 3 bases and J by 0 bases, leaving 11 bases between them. CDR1 KGHSH and CDR2 LQKENI come from the germline V gene. This clonotype was obtained from a human donor who donated a stem cell graft to a child with acute myeloid leukemia. The genes are TRBV18 and TRBJ1-1; tentative D call: TRBD1 (5 bases). Source: PBMCs from the stem cell graft donor, taken from the stem cell graft. As DNA, the CDR3 is TGTGCCAGCTCACCCGGTTCAGGGATGAACACTGAAGCTTTCTTT. This gives the protein CASSPGSGMNTEAFF.